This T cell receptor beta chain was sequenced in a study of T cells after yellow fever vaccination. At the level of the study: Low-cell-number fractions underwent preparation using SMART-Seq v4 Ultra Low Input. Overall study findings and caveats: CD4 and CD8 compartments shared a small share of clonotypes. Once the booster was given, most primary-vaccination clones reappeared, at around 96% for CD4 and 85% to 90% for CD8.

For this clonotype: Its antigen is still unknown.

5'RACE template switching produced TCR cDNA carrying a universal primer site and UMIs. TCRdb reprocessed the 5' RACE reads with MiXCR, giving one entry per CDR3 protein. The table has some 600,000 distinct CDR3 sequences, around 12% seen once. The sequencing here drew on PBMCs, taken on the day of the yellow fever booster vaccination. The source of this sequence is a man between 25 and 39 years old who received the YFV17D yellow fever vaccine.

CDR3 region: CSARKQFSGQRNEKLFF. The CDR3 DNA sequence: TGCAGTGCTAGAAAACAATTCTCCGGGCAGCGTAATGAAAAACTGTTTTTT. The gene calls are TRBV20-1 and TRBJ1-4; D is unclear. Germline V gives CDR1 DFQATT, CDR2 SNEGSKA (reference sequence). V lost 2 bases and J lost 4, with 20 bases in between. CDR3 size: 17 residues.